This TCR beta chain was documented in a study of siplizumab effects on memory and regulatory T cells. Sequencing was performed with immunoSEQ multiplex PCR; in TCRdb, only in-frame clones are kept and a portion is missing. Among 90,000 to 95,000 clones, 90% to 95% were seen once, and the ten largest hold 6.5% to 8%. Whole-study results and caveats: Mean Treg-derived proportions of mappable alloreactive CD4+ clones were around 70% for siplizumab and 25% to 30% for controls. Tregs proliferating in siplizumab cultures lacked confirmation of their suppressive function. Unstimulated naive T cells seemed to show more diversity than memory cells did, and they also seemed to be among the major contributors to the alloresponse.

Regarding this clone: Its specificity is unknown.

The CDR3 runs 14 residues. V shed 5 bases and J shed 1 base, with 6 bases lying between them. The germline gives CDR1 SGHAT, CDR2 FQNNGV. The TCR was taken from a human donor in good health. The rearrangement uses TRBV11-2 and TRBJ1-6; no clear D. The sequencing sample was made of CD8+ T cells sorted from blood. The CDR3 DNA follows: TGTGCCAGCAGCGCCGGGTCCTATAATTCACCCCTCCACTTT. Protein sequence: CASSAGSYNSPLHF.